This passage covers 7 T cell receptor beta chains from one sample sequenced in a study of CD8+CD57+ T cells in acquired aplastic anemia. Genomic DNA templated the TCR beta VDJ and CDR3 profiling. TCRdb ran MiXCR on the reads and lists one entry per CDR3 protein. This sample has approximately 200,000 distinct CDR3 sequences, with over 55% found just once. Material: sorted CD4+, CD8+, or CD8+CD57+ T cells (not recorded which) from PBMCs. The receptors shown here come from a human donor in good health.

J is TRBJ1-5 and V is TRBV20-1; 7 bases agree with TRBD1. Per the germline V gene, CDR1 is DFQATT and CDR2 is SNEGSKA (reference sequence). The CDR3 is made up of 15 amino acids. Germline trimming cut 6 bases from V and 3 bases from J; bases unmatched to any gene: 11. The CDR3 region is CSAEIPQGNNQPQHF. The CDR3, as DNA: TGCAGTGCCGAAATCCCACAGGGGAACAATCAGCCCCAGCATTTT.

This chain connects TRBV27 to TRBJ2-7; D possibly corresponds to TRBD2 (7 bases). This CDR3 is 14 amino acids long. The germline V gene encodes CDR1 MNHEY and CDR2 SMNVEV (reference sequence). V shed 3 bases and J shed 6 bases, with 15 bases lying between them. For the CDR3, the DNA is TGTGCCAGCAGTTTGGGGGGGCCCCAGGGCGAGCAGTACTTC. Translating gives CASSLGGPQGEQYF.

The chain employs TRBV7-8 and TRBJ2-5; TRBD2 is a possible D gene (5 bases). Germline V gene sequence: CDR1 SGHVS, CDR2 FQNEAQ. This CDR3 contains 17 residues. Trimming cost V 8 bases and J 0 bases, with 22 bases left between them. CDR3 protein: CASVRDGVQRDQETQYF. The DNA for the CDR3 is TGTGCCAGCGTCCGGGATGGAGTACAGAGGGACCAAGAGACCCAGTACTTC.

This clonotype was detected many times. The V and J genes are TRBV5-4 and TRBJ2-1, with D maybe TRBD2 (6 bases). CDR1 is SGHNT and CDR2 is YYREEE in the germline V gene (reference sequence). Trimming removed 4 bases at V and 2 bases at J, with 19 bases between. This CDR3 region has 17 residues. CDR3 bases: TGTGCCAGCAGCGGGCGGGGCGGGGTGAACACCTACAATGAGCAGTTCTTC. Protein: CASSGRGGVNTYNEQFF.

The rearrangement links TRBV20-1 to TRBJ2-7; perhaps TRBD1 as D (6 bases). CDR1 is DFQATT, CDR2 SNEGSKA, per germline (reference sequence). Trimming stripped 4 bases from V and 7 bases from J, with 14 bases between. CDR3 size: 12 residues. The CDR3 sequence: CSATTGLGEQYF. CDR3 bases: TGCAGTGCTACTACAGGGCTTGGGGAGCAGTACTTC.

As concerns this clonotype: One junction end disagrees with the germline gene, perhaps due to a read error. The V and J genes are TRBV27 and TRBJ1-3; no clear D gene. The germline V gene has CDR1 MNHEY and CDR2 SMNVEV (reference sequence). The CDR3 has 16 residues. CDR3 residues: CASSYGSPHSGTTIYF. CDR3 in DNA: TGTGCCAGCAGTTACGGAAGCCCGCACTCTGGAACCACCATATATTTT.

This clonotype was counted ten times or more. V is TRBV28 and J is TRBJ2-7; D not resolved. The V and J ends lost 3 bases and 3 bases respectively, with 12 bases between them. Germline V gives CDR1 MDHEN, CDR2 SYDVKM. The CDR3 length is 14 residues. The CDR3 sequence is CASSFAYSYYEQYF. The CDR3 region has the DNA TGTGCCAGCAGTTTCGCATACTCCTACTACGAGCAGTACTTC.